The subject of this entry is one T cell receptor (beta chain). This entry comes from a study of blood T cells in healthy people across ages. A second PCR of about 7 to 12 cycles used a sample-barcoded 5' primer and a J-beta primer mix. TCRdb reprocessed the 5' RACE reads via MiXCR and lists one record per CDR3 protein. The sample lists 700,000 or so distinct CDR3 sequences, 22% seen once, with 20% to 25% in the top ten. Each sample gave at least 6.5 million isolated PBMCs. Deletions cut 2 bases from V and 6 bases from J, with 8 bases between. This CDR3 contains 13 residues. Germline loops: CDR1 SGHRS, CDR2 YFSETQ.

This TCR derives from a man aged 70-80 years in good health. The rearrangement links TRBV5-1 to TRBJ2-2; the D gene could be TRBD1 or TRBD2 (5 bases each). The material sequenced was blood. CDR3 loop: CASSLMGPGELFF. CDR3 sequence (DNA): TGCGCCAGCAGCTTAATGGGACCCGGGGAGCTGTTTTTT.